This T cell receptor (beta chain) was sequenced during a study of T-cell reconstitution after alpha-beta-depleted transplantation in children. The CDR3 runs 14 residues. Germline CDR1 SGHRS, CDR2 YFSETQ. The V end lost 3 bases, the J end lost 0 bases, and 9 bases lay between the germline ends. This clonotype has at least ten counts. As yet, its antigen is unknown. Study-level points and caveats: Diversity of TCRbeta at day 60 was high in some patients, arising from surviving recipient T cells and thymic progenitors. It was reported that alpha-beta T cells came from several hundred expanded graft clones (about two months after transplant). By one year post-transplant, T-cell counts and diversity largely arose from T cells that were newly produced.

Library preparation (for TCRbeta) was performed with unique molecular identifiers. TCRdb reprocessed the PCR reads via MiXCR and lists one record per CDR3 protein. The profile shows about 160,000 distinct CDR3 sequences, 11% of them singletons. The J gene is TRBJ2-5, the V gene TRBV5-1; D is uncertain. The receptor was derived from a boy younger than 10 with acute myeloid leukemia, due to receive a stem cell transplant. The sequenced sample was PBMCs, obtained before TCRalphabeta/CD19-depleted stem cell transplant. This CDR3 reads CASSSGRDQETQYF. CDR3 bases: TGCGCCAGCAGCTCCGGTAGGGACCAAGAGACCCAGTACTTC.